A selection of T cell receptor beta chains follows, all from one sample in a study of cytomegalovirus exposure and HLA in healthy donors. Method: immunoSEQ multiplex PCR; TCRdb's copy keeps in-frame clones and lacks some. Here the sample spans 80,000 to 100,000 clones, more than 75% being singletons. Sequenced sample: PBMCs. These TCRs come from a man younger than 30 in good health and CMV-seropositive. Each CDR3 is given with its conserved first and last residue. The D gene is left open where the match is weak. The listing skips clone size in some rows; elsewhere it reads once, few, many or a size class.

>.|TRBV28|TRBJ2-7|.
TGTGCCAGCAGTTTAGGAGCGAGAAGCTCCTACGAGCAGTACTTC
CASSLGARSSYEQYF
>.|TRBV5-1|TRBJ2-5|TRBD2
TGCGCCAGCAGCCCCGTACTAGCGCCTCAAGAGACCCAGTACTTC
CASSPVLAPQETQYF
>.|TRBV18|TRBJ2-1|TRBD1
TGTGCCAGCTCACCACCCGGGACAGGGATGGGATATGAGCAGTTCTTC
CASSPPGTGMGYEQFF
>.|TRBV11-2|TRBJ2-7|TRBD2
TGTGCCAGCAGAGGACTAGCGGGAGGGCCTTACGAGCAGTACTTC
CASRGLAGGPYEQYF
>once|TRBV14|TRBJ2-3|TRBD1
TGTGCCAGCAGCCAGGATGGACAGGGAACCGCAGATACGCAGTATTTT
CASSQDGQGTADTQYF
>.|TRBV9|TRBJ2-2|TRBD2
TGTGCCAGCAGCGTAGTGGTGCGGGGGAGTTCGGACACCGGGGAGCTGTTTTTT
CASSVVVRGSSDTGELFF
>.|TRBV18|TRBJ2-7|TRBD1
TGTGCCAGCTCACCTGAGGACAGGGGCTACGAGCAGTACTTC
CASSPEDRGYEQYF
>.|TRBV19|TRBJ2-1|.
TGTGCCAGTACGACAGGTAGAGAGTACAATGAGCAGTTCTTC
CASTTGREYNEQFF
>.|TRBV19|TRBJ2-5|.
TGTGCCAGTAGTATTGGTTGGCAGAACAGTCTCCAAGAGACCCAGTACTTC
CASSIGWQNSLQETQYF
>.|TRBV18|TRBJ1-1|.
TGTGCCAGCTCACCACAGACAGGCCTGGGAGCTTTCTTT
CASSPQTGLGAFF
>.|TRBV9|TRBJ2-1|TRBD2
TGTGCCAGCAGCGTAGTGGCTAGCGGGAGGTTGGACAATGAGCAGTTCTTC
CASSVVASGRLDNEQFF
>.|TRBV4-2|TRBJ2-3|TRBD2
TGTGCCAGCAGCCAAGACGGGACTAGCGGGCACAGCACAGATACGCAGTATTTT
CASSQDGTSGHSTDTQYF
>few|TRBV7-9|TRBJ1-1|TRBD1
TGTGCCAGCAGCCCGGGACAGGGCAACACTGAAGCTTTCTTT
CASSPGQGNTEAFF
>many|TRBV5-6|TRBJ1-5|.
TGTGCCAGCAGCTTGTCAGGGAGGCGCAATCAGCCCCAGCATTTT
CASSLSGRRNQPQHF
>.|TRBV5-1|TRBJ2-3|.
TGCGCCAGCAGCTTGCGCGTTACCTTAGATACGCAGTATTTT
CASSLRVTLDTQYF
>.|TRBV25-1|TRBJ2-2|.
TGTGCCAGCAGTGCTATTCTACGCCCCGGGGAGCTGTTTTTT
CASSAILRPGELFF
>.|TRBV7-9|TRBJ1-1|.
TGTGCCAGCAGCGCAGCCCTTCAAGAGGGGAACACTGAAGCTTTCTTT
CASSAALQEGNTEAFF
>few|TRBV18|TRBJ2-7|.
TGTGCCAGCTCACGCCTACCGGGACACACCTACGAGCAGTACTTC
CASSRLPGHTYEQYF
>.|TRBV6-1|TRBJ2-1|TRBD1
TGTGCCAGCAGTGTAAACCTGCCCGGGACAGGGAACAATGAGCAGTTCTTC
CASSVNLPGTGNNEQFF
>.|TRBV27|TRBJ1-4|.
TGTGCCAGCAGTTTATTCGGGGGAGCAACTAATGAAAAACTGTTTTTT
CASSLFGGATNEKLFF
>.|TRBV7-9|TRBJ2-5|TRBD2
TGTGCCAGCAGGACGGATTTGAAACTAGCGGGAGGGCCGGAGACCCAGTACTTC
CASRTDLKLAGGPETQYF
>.|TRBV2|TRBJ2-1|TRBD2
TGTGCCAGCAGGAGCGGGAGGTTGTCCTACAATGAGCAGTTCTTC
CASRSGRLSYNEQFF
>once|TRBV4-2|TRBJ2-5|.
TGTGCCAGCAGCCAAGATAAAGGAGTTCGGGGGGCCGAGACCCAGTACTTC
CASSQDKGVRGAETQYF
>once|TRBV5-6|TRBJ1-4|.
TGTGCCAGCAGCGTAAACTCAGCGGCTAATGAAAAACTGTTTTTT
CASSVNSAANEKLFF
>.|TRBV10-3|TRBJ2-3|TRBD2
TGTGCCATCACCAATAGCGGGGGAGATACGCAGTATTTT
CAITNSGGDTQYF
>.|TRBV7-2|TRBJ2-5|TRBD1
TGTGCCAGCAGCTTAGGGGTCGACAGGGTGTATGAGACCCAGTACTTC
CASSLGVDRVYETQYF
>.|TRBV4-2|TRBJ1-3|.
TGTGCCAGCAGCCAATCGTGGGACACCAGAAACACCATATATTTT
CASSQSWDTRNTIYF
>.|TRBV13|TRBJ2-3|.
TGTGCCAGCAGTCGTGGGGGCAGCACAGATACGCAGTATTTT
CASSRGGSTDTQYF
>.|TRBV7-9|TRBJ2-5|.
TGTGCCAGCAGCTCGACAGTTGGAGAGACCCAGTACTTC
CASSSTVGETQYF
>once|TRBV9|TRBJ2-1|TRBD2
TGTGCCAGCAGCCCCGGGACTACTTCCTACAATGAGCAGTTCTTC
CASSPGTTSYNEQFF
>.|TRBV10-1|TRBJ2-7|TRBD1
TGCGCCAGCAGTGCGGACAGGGGCTCCTACGAGCAGTACTTC
CASSADRGSYEQYF
>few|TRBV19|TRBJ1-2|TRBD1
TGTGCCAGTAGTCCACAGGGGAATAACTATGGCTACACCTTC
CASSPQGNNYGYTF
>.|TRBV5-1|TRBJ2-5|TRBD2
TGCGCCAGCAGCCCCCTAGCGGGGGAAGAGACCCAGTACTTC
CASSPLAGEETQYF
>.|TRBV29-1|TRBJ1-1|.
TGCAGCGTTGTCTCCGGGGACACTGAAGCTTTCTTT
CSVVSGDTEAFF
>.|TRBV7-9|TRBJ1-2|TRBD1
TGTGCCAGCAAAAGACAGGGAGCTAACTATGGCTACACCTTC
CASKRQGANYGYTF
>.|TRBV15|TRBJ2-7|.
TGTGCCACCAGCAGAGATCGAAGCAGGGGCTACGAGCAGTACTTC
CATSRDRSRGYEQYF
>.|TRBV27|TRBJ2-6|TRBD1
TGTGCCAGCAGTTTATCTCGGCAGGGGGCTTCTGGGGCCAACGTCCTGACTTTC
CASSLSRQGASGANVLTF
>.|TRBV28|TRBJ2-3|.
TGTGCCACCTACAGCACAGATACGCAGTATTTT
CATYSTDTQYF
>.|TRBV7-7|TRBJ2-3|TRBD2
TGTGCCAGCAGTCAAGGACTAGCGGACACAGATACGCAGTATTTT
CASSQGLADTDTQYF
>.|TRBV19|TRBJ2-5|.
TGTGCCAGTAGTACCGGACAGAAAGAGACCCAGTACTTC
CASSTGQKETQYF
>.|TRBV10-3|TRBJ2-1|TRBD2
TGTGCCATCGAGCGGGGTGGAGGGGTTAATGAGCAGTTCTTC
CAIERGGGVNEQFF
>.|TRBV7-9|TRBJ2-5|TRBD1
TGTGCCAGCATCTCCGGGACAGTAAAAGAGACCCAGTACTTC
CASISGTVKETQYF
>.|TRBV7-3|TRBJ2-3|.
TGTGCCAGCAGCTTAAATGGGGACTCGGGTACGCAGTATTTT
CASSLNGDSGTQYF
>.|TRBV7-2|TRBJ1-5|.
TGTGCCAGCAGCTTAGAGGGGTTTAGCAATCAGCCCCAGCATTTT
CASSLEGFSNQPQHF
>.|TRBV4-3|TRBJ2-1|TRBD2
TGCGCCAGCAGTGCTAGCGGGGGGGACACAAACCTCAATGAGCAGTTCTTC
CASSASGGDTNLNEQFF
>.|TRBV20-1|TRBJ2-3|.
TGCAGTGCCCACATTTGGGATACGCAGTATTTT
CSAHIWDTQYF
>.|TRBV29-1|TRBJ2-5|TRBD2
TGCAGCGCGGGACTAGCGGAAGAGACCCAGTACTTC
CSAGLAEETQYF
>.|TRBV7-7|TRBJ2-3|TRBD1
TGTGCCAGCAGCTCGACAGGGAACACAGATACGCAGTATTTT
CASSSTGNTDTQYF
>.|TRBV4-3|TRBJ2-2|.
TGCGCCAGCAGCCAAGTCTACGGGAGCGGGACCGGGGAGCTGTTTTTT
CASSQVYGSGTGELFF
>once|TRBV5-1|TRBJ1-4|TRBD1
TGCGCCAGCAGCAGAGACAGGGTTGGGGGTGAAAAACTGTTTTTT
CASSRDRVGGEKLFF